The rows below give T cell receptor beta chains drawn from one sample of a study of immune evolution from preneoplasia to lung adenocarcinoma. The repertoire was sequenced with immunoSEQ multiplex PCR; TCRdb's copy has only in-frame clones and lacks some. The sample shows about 2,500 clones, approximately 81% of them seen only once. The sample taken for sequencing was FFPE invasive lung adenocarcinoma tissue. These receptors all stem from a person aged 60 to 85 with invasive lung adenocarcinoma. The CDR3 runs from the conserved cysteine through the conserved F or W. A D gene is named only where the DNA matches it firmly. The size of a clone is reported for some rows only, either as once, few or many, or as a class for expanded clones.

len,abundance,j_gene,v_gene,d_gene,CDR3nt,CDR3aa
15,.,TRBJ2-1,TRBV29-1,.,TGCAGCGTTGAAGATTGGGCCAAATCCTACAATGAGCAGTTCTTC,CSVEDWAKSYNEQFF
14,.,TRBJ2-3,TRBV6-1,.,TGTGCCTGTGGACAGTGGAAGGGCACAGATACGCAGTATTTT,CACGQWKGTDTQYF
14,.,TRBJ2-1,TRBV7-3,TRBD2,TGTGCCAGCAGCTCTCGGGTCGGGGGGGATGAGCAGTTCTTC,CASSSRVGGDEQFF
13,.,TRBJ2-1,TRBV29-1,.,TGCAGCGTTGGGCGGGGGCCCGGCGATGAGCAGTTCTTC,CSVGRGPGDEQFF
14,.,TRBJ1-1,TRBV18,.,TGTGCCAGCTCACCACCGAACGGGAACACTGAAGCTTTCTTT,CASSPPNGNTEAFF
16,.,TRBJ1-3,TRBV28,TRBD1,TGTGCCAGCAGTTTATGGGGACAGGGCCCGGGAAACACCATATATTTT,CASSLWGQGPGNTIYF
16,.,TRBJ2-3,TRBV19,TRBD2,TGTGCCAGTAGTATTCCGTCTAGCGGGATGCCAGATACGCAGTATTTT,CASSIPSSGMPDTQYF
14,.,TRBJ1-3,TRBV5-4,.,TGTGCCAGCAGCTCCTTTGACTCTGGAAACACCATATATTTT,CASSSFDSGNTIYF
12,once,TRBJ1-2,TRBV5-1,.,TGCGCCAGCAGCCGGGAGGCTTATGGCTACACCTTC,CASSREAYGYTF
13,.,TRBJ2-1,TRBV6-4,.,TGTGCCAGCAGTGACGTTCCCGGGCCCCTCCAGTTCTTC,CASSDVPGPLQFF
13,.,TRBJ1-1,TRBV27,.,TGTGCCAGCAGTCAATGGGGGAACACTGAAGCTTTCTTT,CASSQWGNTEAFF
16,few,TRBJ2-7,TRBV5-5,.,TGTGCCAGCAGCTGGGAGGGCGGGACAGGCTCCTACGAGCAGTACTTC,CASSWEGGTGSYEQYF
15,.,TRBJ2-2,TRBV28,.,TGTGCCAGCAAAACCGGGACATTGAACACCGGGGAGCTGTTTTTT,CASKTGTLNTGELFF
16,.,TRBJ2-6,TRBV2,.,TGTGCCAGCAGGAAATTGACAGGCACTGGGGCCAACGTCCTGACTTTC,CASRKLTGTGANVLTF
15,.,TRBJ2-5,TRBV7-9,TRBD1,TGTGCCAGCAGCGCGCGGGACAGGAGGGGGGAGACCCAGTACTTC,CASSARDRRGETQYF
13,.,TRBJ2-7,TRBV5-6,TRBD1,TGTGCCACGAAGGGCAGGGGGCACTACGAGCAGTACTTC,CATKGRGHYEQYF
16,.,TRBJ2-5,TRBV6-6,TRBD2,TGTGCCAGCAGTTCAGCAGCGGGGGGGCGTAGGGAGACCCAGTACTTC,CASSSAAGGRRETQYF
16,few,TRBJ2-3,TRBV25-1,TRBD2,TGTGCCAGCGCACCCGCTAGCGGGGGCCGCACAGATACGCAGTATTTT,CASAPASGGRTDTQYF
11,.,TRBJ2-1,TRBV11-1,.,TGTGCCAGCAGCCAGAACAATGAGCAGTTCTTC,CASSQNNEQFF
15,.,TRBJ2-3,TRBV9,TRBD1,TGTGCCAGCAGCGCCCCGGGACAGGGTGAAGATACGCAGTATTTT,CASSAPGQGEDTQYF
18,.,TRBJ2-2,TRBV19,.,TGTGCCAGTAGTATGGCCCCCGGGAGTTGGGACCATACCGGGGAGCTGTTTTTT,CASSMAPGSWDHTGELFF
18,.,TRBJ2-7,TRBV23-1,.,TGCGCCAGTTCCTCTCTCTTTGGCGCCTCTGACAGGACCTACGAGCAGTACTTC,CASSSLFGASDRTYEQYF
16,.,TRBJ2-3,TRBV4-1,TRBD2,TGCGCCAGCACCCCAAGAATAGCTAGCGGGCCAGATACGCAGTATTTT,CASTPRIASGPDTQYF
14,.,TRBJ2-5,TRBV13,.,TGTGCCAGCAGCCACGACAGCCTTCAAGAGACCCAGTACTTC,CASSHDSLQETQYF
16,few,TRBJ2-2,TRBV7-9,TRBD2,TGTGCCAGCAGCTTAGAACTAGCGGCGAACACCGGGGAGCTGTTTTTT,CASSLELAANTGELFF
15,.,TRBJ1-5,TRBV10-3,.,TGTGCCATCAATAGCAGGGGAATTTCTGATCAGCCCCAGCATTTT,CAINSRGISDQPQHF
14,.,TRBJ2-2,TRBV6-5,.,TGTGCCAGCAGGGGAGGGGGCGACACCGGGGAGCTGTTTTTT,CASRGGGDTGELFF
17,.,TRBJ2-7,TRBV9,.,TGTGCCAGCAGCGTAGCCCGGCGGGACGGACTAAACTACGAGCAGTACTTC,CASSVARRDGLNYEQYF
15,.,TRBJ2-2,TRBV6-5,.,TGTGCCAGCAGTTACGACGGGCGGGTGGCCGGGGAGCTGTTTTTT,CASSYDGRVAGELFF
13,.,TRBJ2-7,TRBV28,.,TGTGCCAGCAGTCCCGGGGGCTCCTACGAGCAGTACTTC,CASSPGGSYEQYF
15,.,TRBJ2-1,TRBV11-3,.,TGTACCAGCAGCGTGCGGGGAAGCTCCTACAATGAGCAGTTCTTC,CTSSVRGSSYNEQFF
13,.,TRBJ2-1,TRBV9,.,TGTGCCAGCAGCGGACACTCCTACAATGAGCAGTTCTTC,CASSGHSYNEQFF
14,.,TRBJ2-5,TRBV28,TRBD1,TGTGCCAGCAGCCAAGCAGGGGGCGGGGAGACCCAGTACTTC,CASSQAGGGETQYF
16,.,TRBJ2-3,TRBV7-6,.,TGTGCCAGCAGCTTAGGAGGTGTCACTAGCACAGATACGCAGTATTTT,CASSLGGVTSTDTQYF